The sequence of this TCR beta chain was determined in a study of T cells in Graves' hyperthyroidism and ophthalmopathy. The CDR3 regions of TCR beta were amplified from RNA transcripts. The primer set for the first-round RT-PCR of the TCR CDR3 was HTBI. TCRdb re-called the multiplex PCR reads through MiXCR, storing one row per CDR3 protein. Altogether about 260,000 distinct CDR3 sequences are present, around 15% being singletons, with the ten largest covering around 28%. Findings and limits, study-wide: Also found in blood were most expanded thyroid clonotypes above 0.001.

With duration under 3 months, ophthalmopathy was active: Clinical Activity Score at least 3, NOSPECS at least 4. Details on this clonotype: The antigen is not known.

Germline CDR1 reads SGDLS; CDR2 reads YYNGEE. The CDR3 spans 15 residues. J gave up 4 bases and V 3 bases, and 4 bases lay outside the gene matches. The V call is TRBV9, the J call TRBJ1-2; 12 nucleotides match TRBD1. This clonotype was obtained from a woman aged 18-29 years with Graves' ophthalmopathy. The sample taken for sequencing was blood. The CDR3, as DNA: TGTGCCAGCAGCGCTGGGACAGGGGGCCCCTATGGCTACACCTTC. It codes for CASSAGTGGPYGYTF.